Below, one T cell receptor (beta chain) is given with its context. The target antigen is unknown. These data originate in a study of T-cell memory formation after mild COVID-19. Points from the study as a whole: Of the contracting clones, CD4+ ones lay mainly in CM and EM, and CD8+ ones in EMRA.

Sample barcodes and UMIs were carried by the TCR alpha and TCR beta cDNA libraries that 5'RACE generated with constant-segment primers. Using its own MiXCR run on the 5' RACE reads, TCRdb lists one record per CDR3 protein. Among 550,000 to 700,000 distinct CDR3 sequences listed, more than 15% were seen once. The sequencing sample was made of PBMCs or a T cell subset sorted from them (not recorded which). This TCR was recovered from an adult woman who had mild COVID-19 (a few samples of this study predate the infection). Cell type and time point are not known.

The CDR3 spells CASSQVLEPYEQYF. CDR3 sequence (DNA): TGCGCCAGCAGCCAAGTCCTAGAACCCTACGAGCAGTACTTC. The chain carries TRBV4-1 and TRBJ2-7; D gene unclear. V was pared by 1 base and J by 2 bases, with 9 bases between. This CDR3 is 14 amino acids long. Germline loops: CDR1 MGHRA, CDR2 YSYEKL.